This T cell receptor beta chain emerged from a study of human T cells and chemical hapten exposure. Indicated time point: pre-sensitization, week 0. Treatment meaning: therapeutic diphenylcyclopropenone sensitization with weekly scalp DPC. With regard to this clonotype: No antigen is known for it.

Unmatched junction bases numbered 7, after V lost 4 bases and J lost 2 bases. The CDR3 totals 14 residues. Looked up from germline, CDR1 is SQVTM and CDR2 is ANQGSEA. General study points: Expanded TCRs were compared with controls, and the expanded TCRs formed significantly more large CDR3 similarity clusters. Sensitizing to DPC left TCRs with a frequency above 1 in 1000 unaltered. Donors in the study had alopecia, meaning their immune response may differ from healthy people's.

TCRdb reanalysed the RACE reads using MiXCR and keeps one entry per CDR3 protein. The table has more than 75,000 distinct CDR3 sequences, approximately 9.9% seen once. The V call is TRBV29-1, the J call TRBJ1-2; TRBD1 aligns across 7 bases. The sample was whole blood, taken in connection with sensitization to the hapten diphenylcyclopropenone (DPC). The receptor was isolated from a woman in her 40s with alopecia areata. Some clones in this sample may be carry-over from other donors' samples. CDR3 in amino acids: CSVARDSANYGYTF. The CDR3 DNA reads TGCAGCGTTGCCCGGGACAGCGCGAACTATGGCTACACCTTC.